This entry describes one T cell receptor beta chain. Its antigen is not known. A read error may be the cause here, since a much bigger clone is one base away. No fewer than 6 million PBMCs went into each sample. These data belong to a study of blood T cells in healthy people across ages. Study overall: Using template switching, researchers captured about one barcoded beta molecule for each two T cells. Overall study findings and caveats: Considered underestimates were the diversity estimates obtained from one million T cells. In these data, TCR beta diversity tracked strongly with naive T cell percentage.

Sample-barcoded 5' priming and a J-beta primer mix drove a second PCR of roughly 6 to 12 cycles. TCRdb reprocessed the 5' RACE reads with MiXCR, giving one entry per CDR3 protein. Counted here are hundreds of thousands of distinct CDR3 sequences, under 30% occurring once; the ten biggest clones make up 15% to 18%. The CDR3 totals 16 residues. Germline V gene data show CDR1 as LGHDT and CDR2 as YNNKEL (reference sequence). V lost 4 bases, J lost 7 bases, and 16 bases stayed unmatched. The chain carries TRBV3-1 and TRBJ2-7, with TRBD1 matching 7 bases. What was sequenced was blood. This TCR was sampled from a woman older than 75 in good health. The CDR3 spells CASSPGRDRGYNEQYF. Written as DNA, the CDR3 is TGTGCCAGCAGCCCTGGCCGGGACAGAGGCTACAATGAGCAGTACTTC.